The T cell receptor (beta chain) under discussion was sequenced for a study of cytomegalovirus exposure and HLA in healthy donors. Study-wide results and caveats: Available immune exposure information was restricted to CMV serostatus only. With later analysis, a missense DCLRE1C variant became linked to TCR beta V- and J-gene trimming. Across donors, sequencing depth was assumed by presence/absence analyses to be roughly uniform. Productive status was seen about 90% or about 30% of the time for most TCR beta V segments in an earlier analysis.

There are 15 residues in the CDR3. Looked up from germline, CDR1 is SGHTA and CDR2 is FQGNSA. Between the trimmed V and J ends, which lost 1 base and 3 bases, there was a span of 10 bases. The PCR contained 60 Vbeta and 13 Jbeta primers. Profiled with immunoSEQ multiplex PCR; TCRdb holds only in-frame clones, not every one. The table lists around 150,000 clones, approximately 84% of them singletons. Comment on this clone: Its matching antigen is unknown.

The rearrangement joins TRBV7-2 to TRBJ1-5; D gene ambiguous. The sample taken for sequencing was PBMCs. This TCR came from a man younger than 35 in good health and CMV-seropositive. The CDR3 DNA reads as TGTGCCAGCAGCTTAGTAAGCGGAGACAATCAGCCCCAGCATTTT. It is translated as CASSLVSGDNQPQHF.